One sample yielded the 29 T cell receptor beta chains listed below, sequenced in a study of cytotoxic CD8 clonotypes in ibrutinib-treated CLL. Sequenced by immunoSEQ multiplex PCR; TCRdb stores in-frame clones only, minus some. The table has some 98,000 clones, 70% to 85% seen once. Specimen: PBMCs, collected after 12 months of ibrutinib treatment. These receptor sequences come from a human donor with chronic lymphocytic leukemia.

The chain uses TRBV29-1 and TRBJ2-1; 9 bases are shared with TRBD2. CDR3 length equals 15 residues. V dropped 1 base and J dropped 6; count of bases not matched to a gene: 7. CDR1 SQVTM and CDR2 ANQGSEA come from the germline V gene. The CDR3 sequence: CSVEVPGLAFNEQFF. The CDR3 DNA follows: TGCAGCGTTGAAGTCCCGGGACTAGCTTTCAATGAGCAGTTCTTC.

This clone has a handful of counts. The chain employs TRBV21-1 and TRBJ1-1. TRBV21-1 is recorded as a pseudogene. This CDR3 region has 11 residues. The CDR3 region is CASTYRTEAFF. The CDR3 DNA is TGTGCCAGCACCTATAGGACTGAAGCTTTCTTT.

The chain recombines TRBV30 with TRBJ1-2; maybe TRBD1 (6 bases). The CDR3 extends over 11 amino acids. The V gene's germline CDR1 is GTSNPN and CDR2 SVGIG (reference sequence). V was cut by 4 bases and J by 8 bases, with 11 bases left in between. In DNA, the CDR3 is TGTGCCTGGACCTCCGGGGGCGGCTACACCTTC. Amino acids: CAWTSGGGYTF.

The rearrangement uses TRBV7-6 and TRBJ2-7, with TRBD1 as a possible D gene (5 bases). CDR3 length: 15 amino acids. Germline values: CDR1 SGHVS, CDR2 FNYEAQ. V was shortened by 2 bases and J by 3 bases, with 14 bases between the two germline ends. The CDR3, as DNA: TGTGCCAGCAGCTTACGGGCAGGGATGGACTACGAGCAGTACTTC. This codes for CASSLRAGMDYEQYF.

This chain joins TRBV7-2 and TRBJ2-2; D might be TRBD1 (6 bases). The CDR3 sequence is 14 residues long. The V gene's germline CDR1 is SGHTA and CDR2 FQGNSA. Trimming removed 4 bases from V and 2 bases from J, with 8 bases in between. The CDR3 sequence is CASSSGQNTGELFF. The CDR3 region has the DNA TGTGCCAGCAGCTCGGGACAAAACACCGGGGAGCTGTTTTTT.

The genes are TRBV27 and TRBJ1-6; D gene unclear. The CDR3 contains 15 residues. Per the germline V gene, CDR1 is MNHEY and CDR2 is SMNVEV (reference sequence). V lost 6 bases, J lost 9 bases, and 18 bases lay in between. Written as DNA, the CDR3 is TGTGCCAGCAGCCCTAGCCGGGGTATTTCTTCACCCCTCCACTTT. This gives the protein CASSPSRGISSPLHF.

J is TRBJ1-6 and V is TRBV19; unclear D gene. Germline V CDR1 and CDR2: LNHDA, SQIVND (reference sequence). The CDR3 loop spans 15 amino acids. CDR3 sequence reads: CGENDGREYNSPLHF. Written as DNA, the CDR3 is TGTGGAGAAAACGACGGACGTGAATATAATTCACCCCTCCACTTT.

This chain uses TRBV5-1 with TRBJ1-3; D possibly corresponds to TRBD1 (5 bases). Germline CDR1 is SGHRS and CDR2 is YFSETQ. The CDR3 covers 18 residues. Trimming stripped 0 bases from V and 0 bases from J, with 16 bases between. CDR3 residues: CASSLVFRDGDSGNTIYF. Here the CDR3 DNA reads TGCGCCAGCAGCTTGGTTTTCCGGGACGGGGACTCTGGAAACACCATATATTTT.

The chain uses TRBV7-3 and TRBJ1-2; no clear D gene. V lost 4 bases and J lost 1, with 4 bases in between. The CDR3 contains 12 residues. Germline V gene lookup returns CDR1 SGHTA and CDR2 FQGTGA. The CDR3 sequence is CASSSDNYGYTF. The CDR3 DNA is TGTGCCAGCAGCTCCGATAACTATGGCTACACCTTC.

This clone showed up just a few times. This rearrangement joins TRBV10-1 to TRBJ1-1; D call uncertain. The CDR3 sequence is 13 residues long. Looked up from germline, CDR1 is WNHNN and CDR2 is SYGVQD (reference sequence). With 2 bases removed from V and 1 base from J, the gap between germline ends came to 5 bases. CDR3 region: CASSERWNTEAFF. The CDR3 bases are TGCGCCAGCAGTGAGAGATGGAACACTGAAGCTTTCTTT.

The CDR3 bases are TGTGCCAGCAGTTCCGGACGGACAGGCCGGGGTGAAAAACTGTTTTTT. Translation gives CASSSGRTGRGEKLFF. This chain uses TRBV28 with TRBJ1-4; 7 nucleotides line up with TRBD1. Germline trimming cut 4 bases from V and 7 bases from J; bases unmatched to any gene: 12. The CDR3 is made up of 16 amino acids. The germline gives CDR1 MDHEN, CDR2 SYDVKM. Looking up the rest from reference TRBV28 and TRBJ1-4 gives the full variable domain: DVKVTQSSRYLVKRTGEKVFLECVQDMDHENMFWYRQDPGLGLRLIYFSYDVKMKEKGDIPEGYSVSREKKERFSLILESASTNQTSMYLCASSSGRTGRGEKLFFGSGTQLSVL.

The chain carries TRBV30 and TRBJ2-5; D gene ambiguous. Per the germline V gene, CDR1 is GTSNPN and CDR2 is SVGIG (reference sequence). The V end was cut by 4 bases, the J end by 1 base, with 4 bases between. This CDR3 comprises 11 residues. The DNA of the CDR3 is TGTGCCTGGATCCTCCAAGAGACCCAGTACTTC. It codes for CAWILQETQYF.

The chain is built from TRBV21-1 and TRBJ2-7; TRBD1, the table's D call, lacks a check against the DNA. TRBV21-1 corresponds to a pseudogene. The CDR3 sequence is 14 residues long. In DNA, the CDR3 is TGTGCCAGCAGCAAACAGGGTAGGTCCTACGAGCAGTACTTC. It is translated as CASSKQGRSYEQYF.

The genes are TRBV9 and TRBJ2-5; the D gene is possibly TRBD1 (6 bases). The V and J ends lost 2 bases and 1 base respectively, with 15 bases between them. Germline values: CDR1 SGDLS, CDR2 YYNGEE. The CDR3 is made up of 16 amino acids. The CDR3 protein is CASSVGAGQRQETQYF. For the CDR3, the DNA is TGTGCCAGCAGCGTGGGGGCCGGGCAACGCCAAGAGACCCAGTACTTC.

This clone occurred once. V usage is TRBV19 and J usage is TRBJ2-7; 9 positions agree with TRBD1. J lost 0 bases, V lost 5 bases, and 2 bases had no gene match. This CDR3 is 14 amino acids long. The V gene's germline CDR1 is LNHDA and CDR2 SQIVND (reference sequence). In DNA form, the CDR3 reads TGTGCCAGTAGTGGACAGGGGCCCTCCTACGAGCAGTACTTC. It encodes CASSGQGPSYEQYF.

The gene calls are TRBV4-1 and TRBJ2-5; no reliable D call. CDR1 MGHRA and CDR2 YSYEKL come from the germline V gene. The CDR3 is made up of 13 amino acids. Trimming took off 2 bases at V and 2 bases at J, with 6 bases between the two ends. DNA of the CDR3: TGCGCCAGCAGCCAAATCGTTCAAGAGACCCAGTACTTC. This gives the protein CASSQIVQETQYF.

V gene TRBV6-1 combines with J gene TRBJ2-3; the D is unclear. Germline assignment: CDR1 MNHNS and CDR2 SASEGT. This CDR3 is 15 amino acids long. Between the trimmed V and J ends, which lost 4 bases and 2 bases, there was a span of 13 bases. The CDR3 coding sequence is TGTGCCAGCAGTGTGGGTGCAGGATTCACAGATACGCAGTATTTT. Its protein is CASSVGAGFTDTQYF.

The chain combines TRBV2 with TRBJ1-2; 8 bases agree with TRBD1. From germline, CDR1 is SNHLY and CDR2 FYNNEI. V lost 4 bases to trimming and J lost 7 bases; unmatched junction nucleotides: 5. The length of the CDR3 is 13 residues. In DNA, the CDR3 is TGTGCCAGCAGTGGGGTGGGACAGGTTGGCTACACCTTC. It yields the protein CASSGVGQVGYTF. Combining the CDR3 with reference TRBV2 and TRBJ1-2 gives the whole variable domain EPEVTQTPSHQVTQMGQEVILRCVPISNHLYFYWYRQILGQKVEFLVSFYNNEISEKSEIFDDQFSVERPDGSNFTLKIRSTKLEDSAMYFCASSGVGQVGYTFGSGTRLTVV.

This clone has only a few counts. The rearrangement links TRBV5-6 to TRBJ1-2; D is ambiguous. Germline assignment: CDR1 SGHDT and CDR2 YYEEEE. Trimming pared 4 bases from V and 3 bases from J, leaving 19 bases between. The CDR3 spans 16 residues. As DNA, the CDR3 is TGTGCCAGCAGCGGGCAAGACCCCCGGCAGGACTATGGCTACACCTTC. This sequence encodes CASSGQDPRQDYGYTF.

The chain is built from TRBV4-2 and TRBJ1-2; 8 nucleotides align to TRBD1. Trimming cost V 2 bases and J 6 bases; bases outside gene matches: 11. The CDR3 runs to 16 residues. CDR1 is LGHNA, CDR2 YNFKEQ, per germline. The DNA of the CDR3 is TGTGCCAGCAGCCAAATACCTTCGGACAGGGCAGATGGCTACACCTTC. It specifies CASSQIPSDRADGYTF.

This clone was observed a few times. DNA of the CDR3: TGTGCCAGCAGCGCCAACAGGGGGGAAGGTGGCTACACCTTC. It yields the protein CASSANRGEGGYTF. The J gene is TRBJ1-2, the V gene TRBV7-2, with 8 bases that match TRBD1. The CDR3 is 14 amino acids. V shed 5 bases and J 7 bases; nucleotides not matched to a gene: 9. The germline V gene encodes CDR1 SGHTA and CDR2 FQGNSA.

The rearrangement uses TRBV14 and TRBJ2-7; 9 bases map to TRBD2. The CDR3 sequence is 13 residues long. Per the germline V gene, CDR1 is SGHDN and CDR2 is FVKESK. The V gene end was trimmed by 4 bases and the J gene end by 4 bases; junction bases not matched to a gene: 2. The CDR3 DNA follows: TGTGCCAGCAGCCTTAGCGGGGGATACGAGCAGTACTTC. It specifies CASSLSGGYEQYF.

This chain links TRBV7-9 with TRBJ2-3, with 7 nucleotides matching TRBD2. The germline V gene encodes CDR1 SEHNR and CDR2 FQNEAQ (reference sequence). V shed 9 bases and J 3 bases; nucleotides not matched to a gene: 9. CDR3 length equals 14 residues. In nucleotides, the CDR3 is TGTGCCAGTATGAGAGCGGGGTCAACAGATACGCAGTATTTT. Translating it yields CASMRAGSTDTQYF.

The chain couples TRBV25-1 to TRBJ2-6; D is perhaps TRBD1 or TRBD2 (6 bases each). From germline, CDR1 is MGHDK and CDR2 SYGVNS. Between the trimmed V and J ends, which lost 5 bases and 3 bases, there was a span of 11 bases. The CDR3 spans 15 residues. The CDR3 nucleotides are TGTGCCAGCAGTAAAGGGGGGTATGGGGCCAACGTCCTGACTTTC. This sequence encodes CASSKGGYGANVLTF. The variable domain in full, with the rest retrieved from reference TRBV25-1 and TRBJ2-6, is EADIYQTPRYLVIGTGKKITLECSQTMGHDKMYWYQQDPGMELHLIHYSYGVNSTEKGDLSSESTVSRIRTEHFPLTLESARPSHTSQYLCASSKGGYGANVLTFGAGSRLTVL.

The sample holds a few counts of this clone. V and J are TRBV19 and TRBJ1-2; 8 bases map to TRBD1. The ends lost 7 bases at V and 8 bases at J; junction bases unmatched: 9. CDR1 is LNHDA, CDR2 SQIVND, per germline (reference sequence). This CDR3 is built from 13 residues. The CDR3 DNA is TGTGCCAGTACGACCAGGGGGCGATCCGGCTACACCTTC. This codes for CASTTRGRSGYTF.

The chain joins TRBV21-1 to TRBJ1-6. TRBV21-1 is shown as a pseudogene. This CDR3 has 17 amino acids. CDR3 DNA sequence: TGTGCCAGCAGCAAAGATCGCCCAGGGAGGACAAATTCACCCCTCCACTTT. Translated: CASSKDRPGRTNSPLHF.

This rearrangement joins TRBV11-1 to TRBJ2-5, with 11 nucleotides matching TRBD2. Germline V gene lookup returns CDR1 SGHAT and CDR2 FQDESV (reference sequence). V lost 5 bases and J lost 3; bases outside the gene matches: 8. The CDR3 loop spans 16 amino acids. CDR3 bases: TGTGCCAGCAGCCACCGACTAGCGGGATTAAAAGAGACCCAGTACTTC. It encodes CASSHRLAGLKETQYF.

DNA of the CDR3: TGTGCCAGCAGACACGGGACAGGGGGCGTGGGGACCCAGTACTTC. The encoded protein is CASRHGTGGVGTQYF. The chain links TRBV28 to TRBJ2-5; 12 nucleotides line up with TRBD1. CDR3 length equals 15 residues. V trimming: 6 bases; J trimming: 7 bases; junction bases outside the gene matches: 9. CDR1 MDHEN and CDR2 SYDVKM come from the germline V gene.

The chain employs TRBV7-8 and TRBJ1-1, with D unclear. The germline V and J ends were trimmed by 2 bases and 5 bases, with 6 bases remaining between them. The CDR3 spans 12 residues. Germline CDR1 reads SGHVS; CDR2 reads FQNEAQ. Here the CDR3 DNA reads TGTGCCAGCAGCTTAACGGAAACTGAAGCTTTCTTT. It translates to CASSLTETEAFF.